Given below is one TCR beta chain in context. In this sample, this clonotype turned up many times. It lacks a known antigen. No base quality values were provided; no much bigger clone lies one nucleotide off. This sample was included in a study of regulatory T cells in long-lasting Graves disease (dated by TCRdb to the early 2020s). About the full investigation: In the newly diagnosed Graves' disease group, patients had been taking antithyroid drugs for less than 3 months. Peripheral blood TCR sequencing and RNA sequencing compared persistent Graves' disease patients with newly diagnosed Graves' disease patients. The study was conducted in China and was registered as a clinical trial. A total of 35 or so samples underwent TCR sequencing: roughly 13 from persistent and some 20 from newly diagnosed Graves' disease patients.

Interpreted using the paper, the time point label stands for: newly diagnosed GD, antithyroid drugs for less than 3 months. For both TCR sequencing and RNA sequencing, RNA was extracted from PBMCs in TRIzol. The diagnosis of Graves' disease was made according to American Thyroid Association guidelines. The patients came from an endocrinology department in Xi'an, China. Each patient gave 7 to 9.5 milliliters of peripheral blood, collected in an EDTA anticoagulant tube. Ficoll Paque Plus density gradient separation was used to isolate PBMCs, and no further T cell sorting was performed. An Agilent 2100 Bioanalyzer and agarose gel were used to check RNA quality, and a NanoDrop 2000 was used to measure RNA concentration. Beyond this particular receptor, the publication reports: Peripheral blood alone was examined, since thyroid tissue, which constituted the primary lesion, could not be accessed. As a limitation, the authors acknowledged that the small sample size may reduce accuracy. Only the TCR beta chain was sequenced and analyzed. Patients with persistent disease shared more public clonotypes (around 2,500) than newly diagnosed patients did (more than 900). Compared with newly diagnosed patients, patients with persistent Graves' disease had lower TCR Shannon entropy and fewer highly expanded clones, which suggests clonal expansion.

The library was prepared using multiplex PCR. Sequenced on an Illumina HiSeq 4000. CDR3 regions were amplified by Arm-PCR with iRepertoire HTBI primers to construct TCR beta libraries. Before sequencing, the PCR products went through gel purification. In the source study's methods: Across samples, some 62 TRBV and 14 TRBJ segments were identified and used for gene usage analysis of CDR3 amino acid clonotypes. Filtered high-quality paired reads were merged into contigs using COPE and FqMerger. BLAST was used to align contigs to the IMGT TRBV, TRBD and TRBJ reference genes, and CDR3 was defined following IMGT. Any clonotype with a frequency above 0.1% was counted as a highly expanded clone. Repertoire diversity was measured by Shannon entropy, and V-J evenness by the Gini coefficient. A clonotype found in more than one individual was treated as public. The public sequencing data were trimmed at Q25 with fastp and processed into clonotypes with MiXCR by TCRdb, which kept only in-frame beta chains. Each record represents a unique CDR3 protein, reported with the most common genes and DNA among its rows. TCRdb, rather than the study authors, made the V and J calls. This sample gives hundreds of thousands of distinct CDR3 sequences in total; approximately 12% of them show up just once. The top ten constitute roughly a tenth of the sample.

This sample also belongs to another study, concerning T cells in Graves' hyperthyroidism and ophthalmopathy. According to the second study: Stable Graves' hyperthyroidism was defined as the absence of progression to ophthalmopathy over 18 months of follow-up. Hyperthyroidism patients were newly diagnosed, with disease duration under 2 months, and aged 18 to 65 years. Patients with uncontrolled infections, other autoimmune diseases, pregnancy or lactation were excluded. Diagnoses relied on clinical symptoms, serum thyroxine and TRAb, thyroid ultrasound and orbital computed tomography. The first round of RT-PCR for the TCR CDR3 was performed with the HTBI primer set and the Qiagen OneStep RT-PCR kit. Most expanded thyroid clonotypes (frequency above 0.001) were also detected in blood, suggesting blood repertoires may reflect thyroid immune responses. A 13 V-J signature model separated ophthalmopathy from stable hyperthyroidism, with over 85% sensitivity and about 81% specificity in cross-validation and 80%/75% in testing. In validation, progression to ophthalmopathy was predicted by the model with 70% to 71% sensitivity and roughly 76% specificity, a median of about 6 months before onset. A discovery cohort of about a hundred patients, approximately 45 with Graves' ophthalmopathy and 57 with stable Graves' hyperthyroidism, was used to find distinguishing TCR V-J signatures. Prospective prediction of ophthalmopathy was tested in an independent validation cohort of 18 to 20 hyperthyroidism patients and around 16 patients who later progressed to ophthalmopathy. The roughly 94 discovery patients were randomly divided into training and test sets at a 7:3 ratio. In over five Graves' hyperthyroidism patients, the study also compared T-cell repertoires from thyroid tissue with T-cell repertoires from blood. Following sampling, methimazole starting at 30 mg daily was given to hyperthyroidism patients, and high-dose intravenous methylprednisolone was given to ophthalmopathy patients. Libraries were constructed in a second round of multiplex PCR, after which size selection and purification were performed. Libraries were sequenced paired-end with 100 bp reads on an Illumina HiSeq2000. SOAPnuke was used to process the raw data, removing reads that contained adapters or uncalled bases, had a mean Phred below 15, or lacked an exact match to the constant primer or identifier. COPE v1.2.5 was used to merge the high-quality paired reads, and each unique nucleotide sequence was defined as a clonotype. MiTCR v1.1 was used to align the clonotypes against IMGT TRBV, TRBD and TRBJ reference segments. The analysis included only V-J combinations with a frequency above 0.0001, which together covered around 99% of the repertoires. The TCS score was defined as F50 (clonal expansion) divided by E x V (chaos), with BLOSUM62-based TCRdist calculated between CDR3 peptides within each V-J. Welch's t-statistics and random forest reduced around 550 V-J features to roughly 13, which were used in a naive Bayes classifier (R e1071). No statistical method was used to fix the sample size in advance, and group allocation was not hidden from the investigators. The paper describes TCR Vbeta CDR3 sequencing of 120 to 150 peripheral blood samples, made up of roughly 45 ophthalmopathy patients, more than 70 hyperthyroidism patients and 17 progressor patients.

The source was peripheral blood mononuclear cells (PBMCs), collected at new diagnosis, from a patient treated with antithyroid drugs. The sequence derives from a young man with Graves disease. Donor details come from another sample of the same person, matched by shared clones.

The bases are TGTGCCAGCAGCCCCGGGACGGGTTTCACTGAAGCTTTCTTT. Translated, it reads CASSPGTGFTEAFF. The V and J genes are TRBV3-1 and TRBJ1-1; the D segment could be TRBD1, given 5 matching bases. At the junction V is shortened by 4 bases and J by 4 bases, with 13 bases in between. Spanning cysteine to phenylalanine, the CDR3 consists of 14 amino acids. CDR3 DNA only is kept here, 42 bases in frame from base 1. CDR1 and CDR2 were assigned from the germline V gene (reference sequence) as LGHDT and YNNKEL.